This entry features one TCR beta chain sequence. Its antigen remains unidentified. Base qualities were left out, and no much larger clone turns up one base away. A second Seattle source provided samples from volunteer blood donors who had recovered from COVID-19. The collaborating institutions used their own protocols to collect whole blood in K2EDTA tubes. For TCRbeta analysis, collaborators shipped samples in one of three forms: frozen whole blood, isolated PBMCs, or DNA extracted from either of those sample types. This entry comes from a study of blood T cell repertoires in COVID-19 (TCRdb year 2020). Turning to the overall study: Samples covering the acute and convalescent phases of COVID-19 were provided by collaborators in the United States, Italy and Spain. A de-identified subject ID, COVID-19 status, age in years and sex were almost always included in the sample metadata. The repertoires were made available in a free public database intended to serve as a resource for research on the immune response to SARS-CoV-2. Samples were obtained from the ongoing ImmuneRACE study (first 160 participants) and from 1,200 or so subjects provided by 6 global collaborators. The dataset comprised deeply sampled blood TCRbeta repertoires from subjects exposed to, actively infected with, or recovered from COVID-19. Where available, HLA class I and class II types were taken from metadata supplied by the sample provider and were not determined by assay-based typing. The prospective study material was composed of cDNA or gDNA derived from T cells, B-cell-depleted T cells, or PBMCs.

The germline V gene (reference sequence) gives CDR1 as GTSNPN and CDR2 as SVGIG. The CDR3 runs 16 amino acids, cysteine and phenylalanine included. Only the CDR3 DNA stays, 48 bases, in frame from base 1. The germline V and J ends show losses of 2 bases and 1 base respectively, and no gene match explains 6 bases of the junction. Results the study describes overall, beyond this receptor: Clinical and demographic metadata were provided uncurated, with the amount varying by source and participant.

TCRbeta CDR3 regions were amplified from genomic DNA by means of the immunoSEQ Assay, a bias-controlled multiplex PCR. As for how the authors treated the data: The number of nucleated cells in each sample was estimated by amplification of reference gene primers within the assay. To quantify the absolute abundance of each unique TCRbeta CDR3 rearrangement, sequence reads were collapsed and filtered. For each sample, productive Simpson clonality was calculated as the square root of Simpson's diversity index over productive rearrangements. TCRdb took over this immuneACCESS table, retaining in-frame rearrangements with V and J assigned. Such tables are incomplete; in checked studies, under half of the missing clones stem from an unresolved V gene, and the remainder is unexplained. That table is the source of V, J and clone size, and D and trimming were worked out from the DNA. The sample table lists over 200,000 clones, 70% to 90% of them with a count of one. The ten largest make up 10% to 15% of the sample.

This sequence was found in a woman between 18 and 29 years old who had recovered from COVID-19. The chain was built from TRBV30 and TRBJ2-3, with 10 bases aligning to TRBD2. Sequences were obtained from peripheral blood. CDR3 region: CAWSSPGTSGTDTQYF. At the DNA level, the sequence is TGTGCCTGGAGTTCCCCCGGGACTAGCGGCACAGATACGCAGTATTTT.